Below, 32 T cell receptor beta chains from the same sample are listed, as sequenced in a study of blood T cell repertoires in COVID-19. Using immunoSEQ multiplex PCR, the repertoire was profiled, and TCRdb retains in-frame clones only, with some absent. The data show 95,000 or so clones, approximately 86% seen once. Material for sequencing was peripheral blood. All receptors come from a man older than 75 with active or convalescent COVID-19.

The chain has TRBV29-1 and TRBJ1-1, with D perhaps TRBD1 (5 bases). The CDR3 covers 16 residues. Trimming left V 5 bases short and J 3 bases short, with 22 bases between. The germline V gene encodes CDR1 SQVTM and CDR2 ANQGSEA. CDR3 sequence reads: CSVCGYRQGGDTEAFF. The CDR3 coding sequence is TGCAGCGTTTGTGGTTATAGGCAGGGAGGGGACACTGAAGCTTTCTTT.

This clone was counted only a few times. V and J are TRBV29-1 and TRBJ1-4; a possible D gene is TRBD1 (6 bases). This CDR3 has 14 residues. Germline V gene lookup returns CDR1 SQVTM and CDR2 ANQGSEA. The V end was cut by 6 bases, the J end by 2 bases, with 13 bases between. The CDR3 DNA is TGCAGCGTCACCAGGGGAAACACTAATGAAAAACTGTTTTTT. Amino acids: CSVTRGNTNEKLFF.

The gene calls are TRBV5-1 and TRBJ2-5; 7 positions match TRBD1. There are 15 residues in the CDR3. J lost 0 bases, V lost 0 bases, and 2 bases had no gene match. CDR1 and CDR2 from the germline V gene are SGHRS and YFSETQ. The CDR3 sequence is CASSLAGTDQETQYF. CDR3 bases: TGCGCCAGCAGCTTGGCAGGGACAGACCAAGAGACCCAGTACTTC.

V gene TRBV2 combines with J gene TRBJ1-2; D not resolved. There are 15 residues in the CDR3. CDR1 SNHLY and CDR2 FYNNEI come from the germline V gene. Trimming pared 4 bases from V and 5 bases from J, leaving 17 bases between. CDR3 sequence: CASSVVRMKEYGYTF. CDR3 nucleotides: TGTGCCAGCAGTGTCGTACGCATGAAGGAGTATGGCTACACCTTC.

This chain connects TRBV10-3 to TRBJ2-7, with TRBD2 matching over 10 bases. Germline V gene lookup returns CDR1 ENHRY and CDR2 SYGVKD. The length of the CDR3 is 15 residues. Trimming cost V 4 bases and J 6 bases; bases outside gene matches: 9. The CDR3 DNA sequence: TGTGCCATCAGTGTATCTAGCGGGAGTCTTGTCGAGCAGTACTTC. Translation gives CAISVSSGSLVEQYF.

A few counts support this clone. The chain couples TRBV14 to TRBJ2-1; D may be TRBD1 (6 bases). V shed 4 bases and J shed 0 bases, with 13 bases lying between them. Germline-derived CDR1 and CDR2 are SGHDN and FVKESK. The CDR3 contains 16 residues. The CDR3 spells CASSLPGVPSYNEQFF. CDR3 coding DNA: TGTGCCAGCAGCCTCCCAGGGGTTCCCTCCTACAATGAGCAGTTCTTC.

This chain uses TRBV2 with TRBJ2-3, with D hard to call. The CDR3 consists of 12 residues. The germline gives CDR1 SNHLY, CDR2 FYNNEI. Trimming cost V 5 bases and J 0 bases, with 3 bases left between them. CDR3 in amino acids: CASSPSTDTQYF. The CDR3 DNA reads TGTGCCAGCAGTCCTAGCACAGATACGCAGTATTTT.

This CDR3 reads CASSIDPRGTSPLHF. The CDR3 DNA reads as TGTGCCAGTAGTATAGATCCGAGAGGGACATCACCCCTCCACTTT. The chain couples TRBV19 to TRBJ1-6, with D possibly TRBD1 on 6 matching bases. V was cut by 0 bases and J by 10 bases, with 13 bases left in between. The CDR3 runs 15 residues. CDR1 and CDR2 from the germline V gene are LNHDA and SQIVND (reference sequence). Drawing the rest from reference TRBV19 and TRBJ1-6, the complete variable domain is DGGITQSPKYLFRKEGQNVTLSCEQNLNHDAMYWYRQDPGQGLRLIYYSQIVNDFQKGDIAEGYSVSREKKESFPLTVTSAQKNPTAFYLCASSIDPRGTSPLHFGNGTRLTVT.

This clone has just one count. V gene TRBV13 combines with J gene TRBJ1-1, with D hard to call. Deletions cut 5 bases from V and 1 base from J, with 5 bases between. Germline V gene data show CDR1 as PRHDT and CDR2 as FYEKMQ (reference sequence). The CDR3 covers 12 residues. CDR3 nucleotides: TGTGCCAGCAGCCCAGGGAACACTGAAGCTTTCTTT. Translation: CASSPGNTEAFF.

The chain couples TRBV27 to TRBJ2-1, with 9 bases matching TRBD2. The CDR3 runs to 15 residues. V was pared by 2 bases and J by 8 bases, with 7 bases of the junction left unmatched. Per germline, CDR1 MNHEY and CDR2 SMNVEV (reference sequence). This CDR3 reads CASSLIPSGTDEQFF. The DNA for the CDR3 is TGTGCCAGCAGTTTAATCCCTAGCGGGACGGATGAGCAGTTCTTC.

The CDR3 here is CASSRSQETQYF. The CDR3 DNA reads as TGTGCCAGCAGCCGGAGTCAAGAGACCCAGTACTTC. The J gene is TRBJ2-5, the V gene TRBV6-6, with D uncertain. Per the germline V gene, CDR1 is MNHNY and CDR2 is SVGAGI (reference sequence). The CDR3 is made up of 12 amino acids. V was trimmed by 6 bases and J by 2 bases, leaving 7 bases between them.

This sequence joins TRBV2 and TRBJ2-7, with 9 bases that match TRBD2. With V trimmed by 5 bases and J by 2 bases, 4 bases remained unmatched. Germline CDR1 and CDR2: SNHLY and FYNNEI. CDR3 length: 14 amino acids. CDR3 sequence reads: CASSSGRITYEQYF. DNA of the CDR3: TGTGCCAGCAGTAGCGGGAGGATTACCTACGAGCAGTACTTC.

The chain combines TRBV9 with TRBJ2-3, with TRBD2 matching 10 bases. The CDR3 contains 15 residues. CDR1 and CDR2 (germline): SGDLS, YYNGEE. With 3 bases clipped from V and 6 bases from J, the junction kept 7 bases outside the gene matches. The CDR3 bases are TGTGCCAGCAGCGGAATAGCGGGAGGTCGGGATACGCAGTATTTT. It translates to CASSGIAGGRDTQYF.

CDR3: CASSLDSRGAEAFF. CDR3 in DNA: TGTGCCAGCAGCTTAGATTCCAGGGGAGCTGAAGCTTTCTTT. This sequence joins TRBV7-2 and TRBJ1-1; a possible D gene is TRBD1 (6 bases). V lost 1 base, J lost 6 bases, and 12 bases lay in between. Germline V gene lookup returns CDR1 SGHTA and CDR2 FQGNSA. CDR3 length: 14 residues.

The chain employs TRBV28 and TRBJ2-7; D may be TRBD1 (6 bases). CDR1 is MDHEN and CDR2 is SYDVKM in the germline V gene. The CDR3 loop spans 13 amino acids. V lost 2 bases and J 4 bases, leaving 9 bases between the germline ends. The CDR3 sequence: CASSLRDTYEQYF. The CDR3 coding sequence is TGTGCCAGCAGTTTAAGGGACACTTACGAGCAGTACTTC.

The rearrangement uses TRBV4-2 and TRBJ1-2; no reliable D call. Trimming pared 0 bases from V and 0 bases from J, leaving 8 bases between. The CDR3 totals 15 residues. Germline lookup yields CDR1 LGHNA and CDR2 YNFKEQ. The CDR3: CASSQDASSNYGYTF. The CDR3 DNA sequence: TGTGCCAGCAGCCAAGATGCCAGTTCTAACTATGGCTACACCTTC.

The rearrangement links TRBV5-6 to TRBJ2-7, with 9 bases matching TRBD1. J gave up 5 bases and V 5 bases, and 14 bases lay outside the gene matches. CDR1 and CDR2 from the germline V gene are SGHDT and YYEEEE. This CDR3 region has 16 residues. In DNA, the CDR3 is TGTGCCAGCAGACCGTACGGGGACAGGGCTCAGGACGAGCAGTACTTC. As protein: CASRPYGDRAQDEQYF.

This clone came up once. This chain joins TRBV5-1 and TRBJ1-6, with 7 positions matching TRBD1. This CDR3 has 15 amino acids. V lost 4 bases and J lost 8; bases outside the gene matches: 9. From germline, CDR1 is SGHRS and CDR2 YFSETQ. CDR3 residues: CASSPTTGWDSPLHF. In DNA, the CDR3 is TGCGCCAGCAGCCCCACGACAGGGTGGGATTCACCCCTCCACTTT.

V usage is TRBV4-1 and J usage is TRBJ1-1; D is ambiguous. Germline V gene data show CDR1 as MGHRA and CDR2 as YSYEKL. Trimming removed 0 bases from V and 1 base from J, with 9 bases in between. The CDR3 has 15 amino acids. CDR3 DNA sequence: TGCGCCAGCAGCCAAGATTCCCGGGAGAACACTGAAGCTTTCTTT. As protein: CASSQDSRENTEAFF.

The chain has TRBV27 and TRBJ1-1; D call uncertain. Per germline, CDR1 MNHEY and CDR2 SMNVEV (reference sequence). The V end lost 2 bases, the J end lost 1 base, and 5 bases lay between the germline ends. The CDR3 contains 13 residues. The CDR3 sequence: CASSLGRNTEAFF. CDR3 nucleotides: TGTGCCAGCAGTTTAGGTAGGAACACTGAAGCTTTCTTT.

This clone was counted a single time. The chain uses TRBV2 and TRBJ1-4, with D hard to call. Per the germline V gene, CDR1 is SNHLY and CDR2 is FYNNEI. The V end lost 7 bases, the J end lost 3 bases, and 15 bases lay between the germline ends. This CDR3 has 15 amino acids. DNA of the CDR3: TGTGCCAGCACCCCTACCGCGATAGCTAATGAAAAACTGTTTTTT. Translated, it gives CASTPTAIANEKLFF.

J is TRBJ1-2 and V is TRBV4-1; 8 bases fit TRBD1. The CDR3 loop spans 15 amino acids. With V trimmed by 2 bases and J by 1 base, 3 bases remained unmatched. Germline CDR1 reads MGHRA; CDR2 reads YSYEKL. The CDR3 reads CASSQQGAHNYGYTF. CDR3 DNA sequence: TGCGCCAGCAGCCAACAGGGGGCGCATAACTATGGCTACACCTTC.

V is TRBV9 and J is TRBJ2-1; 10 nucleotides align to TRBD2. Germline CDR1 is SGDLS and CDR2 is YYNGEE. V was pared by 3 bases and J by 7 bases, with 19 bases of the junction left unmatched. The CDR3 loop spans 19 amino acids. The DNA of the CDR3 is TGTGCCAGCAGCGCCCGGGGAGGGTTCGGACTAGCGGTTTCGAATGAGCAGTTCTTC. This encodes CASSARGGFGLAVSNEQFF. Complete variable domain (other parts from reference TRBV9 and TRBJ2-1): DSGVTQTPKHLITATGQRVTLRCSPRSGDLSVYWYQQSLDQGLQFLIQYYNGEERAKGNILERFSAQQFPDLHSELNLSSLELGDSALYFCASSARGGFGLAVSNEQFFGPGTRLTVL.

The CDR3 coding sequence is TGTGCCCAACAGAGCGGGACTACCTACGAGCAGTACTTC. Translated, it gives CAQQSGTTYEQYF. The gene calls are TRBV30 and TRBJ2-7; TRBD2 matches at 7 bases. In germline, CDR1 is GTSNPN, CDR2 SVGIG (reference sequence). The ends lost 8 bases at V and 2 bases at J; junction bases unmatched: 9. This CDR3 comprises 13 residues. Combining the CDR3 with reference TRBV30 and TRBJ2-7 gives the whole variable domain SQTIHQWPATLVQPVGSPLSLECTVEGTSNPNLYWYRQAAGRGLQLLFYSVGIGQISSEVPQNLSASRPQDRQFILSSKKLLLSDSGFYLCAQQSGTTYEQYFGPGTRLTVT.

The rearrangement joins TRBV7-8 to TRBJ2-1; TRBD2 might be the D (6 bases). CDR3 length: 14 amino acids. Trimming removed 5 bases from V and 11 bases from J, with 19 bases in between. Germline V gene data show CDR1 as SGHVS and CDR2 as FQNEAQ. CDR3 sequence reads: CASSPSASRTQQFF. CDR3 bases: TGTGCCAGCAGCCCTAGCGCGTCTCGAACCCAGCAGTTCTTC. Variable domain in full (rest from reference TRBV7-8 and TRBJ2-1): GAGVSQSPRYKVAKRGQDVALRCDPISGHVSLFWYQQALGQGPEFLTYFQNEAQLDKSGLPSDRFFAERPEGSVSTLKIQRTQQEDSAVYLCASSPSASRTQQFFGPGTRLTVL.

The chain combines TRBV9 with TRBJ1-5; no definite D call. The germline V and J ends were trimmed by 3 bases and 0 bases, with 4 bases remaining between them. The CDR3 covers 13 residues. Germline V gene sequence: CDR1 SGDLS, CDR2 YYNGEE. The CDR3 nucleotides read TGTGCCAGCAGCGCAGATAGCAATCAGCCCCAGCATTTT. It encodes CASSADSNQPQHF. The full variable domain, completed using reference TRBV9 and TRBJ1-5, is DSGVTQTPKHLITATGQRVTLRCSPRSGDLSVYWYQQSLDQGLQFLIQYYNGEERAKGNILERFSAQQFPDLHSELNLSSLELGDSALYFCASSADSNQPQHFGDGTRLSIL.

The rearrangement uses TRBV3-1 (or the pseudogene TRBV3-2) and TRBJ1-3; D remains unclear. Germline CDR1 and CDR2: LGHDT and YNNKEL (reference sequence). The V gene lost 2 bases and the J gene lost 0 bases, with 2 bases spanning the gap. The CDR3 contains 13 residues. The CDR3 DNA is TGTGCCAGCAGCCAACTCTCTGGAAACACCATATATTTT. This codes for CASSQLSGNTIYF.

This chain joins TRBV6-5 and TRBJ1-5; D is uncertain. Trimming stripped 10 bases from V and 5 bases from J, with 15 bases between. Looked up from germline, CDR1 is MNHEY and CDR2 is SVGAGI. The CDR3 is 13 residues long. CDR3 region: CATTHGRDQPQHF. CDR3 sequence (DNA): TGTGCCACCACCCACGGGAGGGATCAGCCCCAGCATTTT.

The gene calls are TRBV24-1 and TRBJ2-1, with 9 bases matching TRBD2. The CDR3 is 18 residues long. Germline V CDR1 and CDR2: KGHDR, SFDVKD. Germline trimming cut 7 bases from V and 8 bases from J; bases unmatched to any gene: 20. The CDR3 DNA is TGTGCCACCAGCGGCGCAGGGACAATAGCGGGAGAAGGGGATGAGCAGTTCTTC. Residues: CATSGAGTIAGEGDEQFF.

This clone was seen more than once but under ten times. V and J are TRBV28 and TRBJ1-2; 7 bases are a match to TRBD1. This CDR3 region has 15 residues. The germline CDR1 and CDR2 sequences are MDHEN and SYDVKM. With V trimmed by 5 bases and J by 2 bases, 8 bases remained unmatched. Written as DNA, the CDR3 is TGTGCCAGCAGTCCCCGGACAGGATACAACTATGGCTACACCTTC. It translates to CASSPRTGYNYGYTF.

The CDR3 nucleotides read TGTGCCAGCAGCCTCCGGAGAAGTACCGGGGAGCTGTTTTTT. Protein product: CASSLRRSTGELFF. The chain recombines TRBV7-3 with TRBJ2-2; no clear D. V shed 5 bases and J shed 5 bases, with 12 bases lying between them. In germline, CDR1 is SGHTA, CDR2 FQGTGA. CDR3 length equals 14 residues.

V gene TRBV10-3 combines with J gene TRBJ1-1; 8 bases fit TRBD1. Trimming at V came to 8 bases and at J to 11 bases, leaving 13 bases not matched to a gene. Germline V lookup: CDR1 ENHRY, CDR2 SYGVKD. This CDR3 is 13 amino acids long. CDR3 sequence reads: CAIEDRGGVGAFF. Written as DNA, the CDR3 is TGTGCCATCGAAGACAGGGGTGGGGTTGGGGCTTTCTTT.